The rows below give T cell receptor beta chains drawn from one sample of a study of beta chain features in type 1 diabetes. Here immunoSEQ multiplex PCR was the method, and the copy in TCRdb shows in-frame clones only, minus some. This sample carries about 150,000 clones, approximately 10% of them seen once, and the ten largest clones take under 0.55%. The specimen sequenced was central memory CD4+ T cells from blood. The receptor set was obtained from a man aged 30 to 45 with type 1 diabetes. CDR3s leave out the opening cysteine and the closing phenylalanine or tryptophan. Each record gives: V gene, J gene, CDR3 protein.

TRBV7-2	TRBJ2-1	ASSQLAASGEQF
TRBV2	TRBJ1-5	ASSVQGQYSNQPQH
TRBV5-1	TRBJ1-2	ASSLQPGGLEGYT
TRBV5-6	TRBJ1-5	ASSLWSQPQH
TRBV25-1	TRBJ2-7	ASRDKGYEQY
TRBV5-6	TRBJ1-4	ASSLWRLNEKLF
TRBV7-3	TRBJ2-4	ASSLTAGGNIQY
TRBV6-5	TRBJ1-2	ASTSGRFYGYT
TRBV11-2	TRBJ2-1	ASSGRLAGYNEQF
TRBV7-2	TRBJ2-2	ASEPGQHTGELF
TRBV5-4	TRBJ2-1	ASSLDRYTSGSTNEQF
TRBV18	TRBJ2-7	ASSPPTGKGYEQY
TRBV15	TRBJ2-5	ATSVTSGTQY
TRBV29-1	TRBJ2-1	SVAFNEQF
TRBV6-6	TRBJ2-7	ASSISYEQY
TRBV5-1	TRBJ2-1	ASSAGLAGGRNEQF
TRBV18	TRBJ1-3	ASSLNSGNTIY
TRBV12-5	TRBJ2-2	ASGLDFSGELF
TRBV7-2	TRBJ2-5	ASSPTGEETQY
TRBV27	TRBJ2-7	ASRPFQGIGDYEQY
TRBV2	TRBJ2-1	ASPRDSTYNEQF
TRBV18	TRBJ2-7	ASSPIGQGAYEQY
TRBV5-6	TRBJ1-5	ASSSSGGGGGQPQH
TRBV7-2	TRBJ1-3	ASSLVGIRESSGNTIY
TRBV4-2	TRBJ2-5	ASSLEGTSGSQY
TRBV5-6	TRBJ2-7	ASSRGQGGYEQY
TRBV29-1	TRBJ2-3	SVDRTGQGTDTQY
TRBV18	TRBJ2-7	ASSPPHGNEQY
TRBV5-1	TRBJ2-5	ASSISGNTQETQY
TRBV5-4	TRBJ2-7	ASASGGRTYEQY
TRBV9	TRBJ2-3	ASSVDGAGSTDTQY
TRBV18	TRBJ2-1	ASSPMTNYNEQF
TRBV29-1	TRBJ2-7	SVEDRGAAAYEQY
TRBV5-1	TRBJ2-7	ASSLAPGQNYEQY